A selection of T cell receptor beta chains follows, all from one sample in a study of T cell repertoires in cytomegalovirus infection. MiXCR, run by TCRdb on the reads, gives a single entry per CDR3 protein. The table includes 44,000 or so distinct CDR3 sequences, 20% to 25% detected once. Which antigens these TCRs recognize remains unknown. This material consisted of CD8+ T cells from cultured PBMCs, taken from culture after CMV antigen stimulation. The receptors shown here come from a human donor in good health (CMV status not recorded). Some clones in this sample may be carry-over from other donors' samples. Both conserved end residues are part of each CDR3. The D gene is left open where the match is weak. Only some rows state a clone size, as once, few, many or a class for expanded clones.

d_gene | abundance | j_gene | v_gene | CDR3nt | CDR3aa
TRBD1 | few | TRBJ2-2 | TRBV7-8 | TGTGCCAGCAGCAACGGACAGGGGTCCACCGGGGAGCTGTTTTTT | CASSNGQGSTGELFF
NA | NA | TRBJ1-2 | TRBV29-1 | TGCAGCGTTGAAGACAGGCCTAACTATGGCTACACCTTC | CSVEDRPNYGYTF
NA | few | TRBJ1-1 | TRBV19 | TGTGCCAGTACCTCCCAAGAGGGGGTGGGAGCTTTCTTT | CASTSQEGVGAFF
NA | NA | TRBJ2-1 | TRBV7-2 | TGTGCCAGCTCCTCCGGCTATGAGCAGTTCTTC | CASSSGYEQFF
NA | NA | TRBJ1-1 | TRBV7-3 | TGTGCCGGACCTAGGGGGGGATCTGAAGCTTTCTTT | CAGPRGGSEAFF
TRBD1 | few | TRBJ1-5 | TRBV7-9 | TGTGCCAGCAGCCCCTCTAGACAGGGATTAATGATAAAACCGTTTCGGCCCCAGCATTTT | CASSPSRQGLMIKPFRPQHF
NA | few | TRBJ2-7 | TRBV7-3 | TGTGCCACCGATGGGAGGTCGGAGCAGTACTTC | CATDGRSEQYF
NA | few | TRBJ2-1 | TRBV5-6 | TGTGCCAGCAGCTTGGCTGGAGGCAATGAGCAGTTCTTC | CASSLAGGNEQFF
NA | NA | TRBJ2-3 | TRBV12-3/TRBV12-4 | TGTGCCAGCAGTTTGTTGAGAGATACGCAGTATTTT | CASSLLRDTQYF
NA | NA | TRBJ2-1 | TRBV7-2 | TGTGCCAGCAGCCCCATTGCCTGGGGCAATGAGCAGTTCTTC | CASSPIAWGNEQFF
NA | few | TRBJ2-1 | TRBV7-2 | TGTGCCAGCAGCTTATATAGCACCTCCTACAATGAGCAGTTCTTC | CASSLYSTSYNEQFF
NA | NA | TRBJ2-3 | TRBV24-1 | TGTGCCACCAGAGCAAACAGGGCTGGCACAGATACGCAGTATTTT | CATRANRAGTDTQYF
NA | NA | TRBJ2-7 | TRBV7-6 | TGTGCCAGCAGCTTACGTGAGAGTTCATACGAGCAGTACTTC | CASSLRESSYEQYF
TRBD2 | few | TRBJ2-1 | TRBV7-8 | TGTGCCAGCAGCTTAATCAGCCATAGCGGGAGGCTCTCTGGGGATGAGCAGTTCTTC | CASSLISHSGRLSGDEQFF
TRBD1 | NA | TRBJ1-2 | TRBV7-2 | TGTGCCAGCAGCCCAACTCCCTCACAGGGGGCTCGCTATGGCTACACCTTC | CASSPTPSQGARYGYTF
NA | few | TRBJ1-5 | TRBV27 | TGTGCCAGCAGTTATGGAAGGGGGGTTCAGCCCCAGCATTTT | CASSYGRGVQPQHF
TRBD2 | NA | TRBJ2-1 | TRBV7-3 | TGTGCCAGCAGCTTAAGGCCGGGACTAGTCGGCAATGAGCAGTTCTTC | CASSLRPGLVGNEQFF
NA | NA | TRBJ2-7 | TRBV18 | TGTGTCAGCTCACCACAATCCAGGGACGGCGAGCAGTACTTC | CVSSPQSRDGEQYF
NA | few | TRBJ1-6 | TRBV27 | TGTGCCAGCAGTGATTCCCGTGGGAAACCCCTCCACTTT | CASSDSRGKPLHF
TRBD2 | few | TRBJ2-5 | TRBV28 | TGTGCCAGCAGTACCGGGACTAGCGTGACGTACCAAGAGACCCAGTACTTC | CASSTGTSVTYQETQYF
NA | NA | TRBJ2-3 | TRBV10-3 | TGTGCCATCAGTGAAGGTCAGAGGGTCACAGATACGCAGTATTTT | CAISEGQRVTDTQYF
NA | NA | TRBJ1-1 | TRBV7-2 | TGTGCCAGCAGCTTAGCGCGAGGGGCCAGGAACACTGAAGCTTTCTTT | CASSLARGARNTEAFF
TRBD2 | few | TRBJ2-1 | TRBV6-2/TRBV6-3 | TGTGCCAGCAACACAGCGGGAGTTGCCAATGAGCAGTTCTTC | CASNTAGVANEQFF
NA | few | TRBJ1-1 | TRBV7-2 | TGTGCCAGCAGCTTCGGACCAGGGTGGCGGGGCCCGGGGGCTGAAGCTTTCTTT | CASSFGPGWRGPGAEAFF
NA | NA | TRBJ2-7 | TRBV5-4 | TGTGCCAGCAGCTTGAGCAGAGGGATCTACGAGCAGTACTTC | CASSLSRGIYEQYF
TRBD2 | few | TRBJ2-7 | TRBV6-2/TRBV6-3 | TGTGCCAGCAGGGAAGGGACTAGCGGGACGTACGAGCAGTACTTC | CASREGTSGTYEQYF
NA | NA | TRBJ1-5 | TRBV28 | TGTGCCAGCAGTTTAAGGTATTCAGGGTCGGGTCAGCCCCAGCATTTT | CASSLRYSGSGQPQHF
TRBD1 | NA | TRBJ1-1 | TRBV7-9 | TGTGCCAGCAGCACCGCGACAGGGTGGAACACTGAAGCTTTCTTT | CASSTATGWNTEAFF
TRBD1 | NA | TRBJ1-1 | TRBV7-6 | TGTGCCAGCAGCCCAGATCCCAGGGGGGGTAAAGCTTTCTTT | CASSPDPRGGKAFF
NA | NA | TRBJ1-1 | TRBV19 | TGTGCCAGTAGAGAGACGGTGAACACTGAAGCTTTCTTT | CASRETVNTEAFF
TRBD2 | few | TRBJ2-7 | TRBV7-2 | TGTGCCAGCAACCCGCGGGCTAGCGGGAGTTACGAGCAGTACTTC | CASNPRASGSYEQYF
NA | NA | TRBJ1-1 | TRBV27 | TGTGCCAGCAGTTTAGGGGTCGGCACTGAAGCTTTCTTT | CASSLGVGTEAFF